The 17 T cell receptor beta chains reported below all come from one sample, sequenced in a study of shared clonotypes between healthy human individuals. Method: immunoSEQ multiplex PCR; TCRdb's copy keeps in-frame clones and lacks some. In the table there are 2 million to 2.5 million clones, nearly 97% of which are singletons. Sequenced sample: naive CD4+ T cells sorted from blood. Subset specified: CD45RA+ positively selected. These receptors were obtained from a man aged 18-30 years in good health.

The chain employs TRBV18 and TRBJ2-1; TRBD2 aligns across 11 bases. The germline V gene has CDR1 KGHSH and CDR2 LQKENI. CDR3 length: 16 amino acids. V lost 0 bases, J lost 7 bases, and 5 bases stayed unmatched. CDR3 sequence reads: CASSPPSGGAGNEQFF. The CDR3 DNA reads TGTGCCAGCTCACCACCTAGCGGGGGGGCCGGTAATGAGCAGTTCTTC.

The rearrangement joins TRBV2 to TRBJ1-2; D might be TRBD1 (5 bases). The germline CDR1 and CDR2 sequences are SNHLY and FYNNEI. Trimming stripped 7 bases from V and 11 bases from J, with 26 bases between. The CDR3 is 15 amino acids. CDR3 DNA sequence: TGTGCCAGCACACCCGGGACCCAGCTAGTGTGGAGGTACACCTTC. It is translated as CASTPGTQLVWRYTF.

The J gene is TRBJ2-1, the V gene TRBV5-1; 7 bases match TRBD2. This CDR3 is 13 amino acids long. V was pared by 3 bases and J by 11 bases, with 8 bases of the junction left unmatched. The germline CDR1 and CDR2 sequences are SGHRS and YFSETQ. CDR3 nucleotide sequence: TGCGCCAGCAGCTATCCGTCACTAGCGCAGCAGTTCTTC. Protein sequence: CASSYPSLAQQFF.

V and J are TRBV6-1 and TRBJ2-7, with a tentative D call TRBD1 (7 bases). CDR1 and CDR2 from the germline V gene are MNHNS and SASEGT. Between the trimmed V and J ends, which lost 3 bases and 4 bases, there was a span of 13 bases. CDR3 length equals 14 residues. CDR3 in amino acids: CASSEQGGTYEQYF. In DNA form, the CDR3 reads TGTGCCAGCAGTGAGCAGGGGGGAACATACGAGCAGTACTTC.

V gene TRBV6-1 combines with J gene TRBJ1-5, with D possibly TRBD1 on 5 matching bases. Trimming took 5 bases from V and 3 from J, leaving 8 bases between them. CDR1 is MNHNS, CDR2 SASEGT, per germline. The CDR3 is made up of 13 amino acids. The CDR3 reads CASSQGSNQPQHF. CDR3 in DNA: TGTGCCAGCAGTCAGGGTTCCAATCAGCCCCAGCATTTT.

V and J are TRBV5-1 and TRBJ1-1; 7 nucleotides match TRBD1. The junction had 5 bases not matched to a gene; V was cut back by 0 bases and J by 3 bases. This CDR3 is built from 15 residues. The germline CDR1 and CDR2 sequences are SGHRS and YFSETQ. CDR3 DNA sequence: TGCGCCAGCAGCTTGGATGAGGGGGCCTACACTGAAGCTTTCTTT. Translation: CASSLDEGAYTEAFF.

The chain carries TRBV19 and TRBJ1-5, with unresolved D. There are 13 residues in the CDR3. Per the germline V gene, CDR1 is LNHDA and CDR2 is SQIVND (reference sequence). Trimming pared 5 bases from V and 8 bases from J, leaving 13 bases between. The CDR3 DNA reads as TGTGCCAGTAGTTTACCTCTAAGGGAGCCCCAGCATTTT. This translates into CASSLPLREPQHF.

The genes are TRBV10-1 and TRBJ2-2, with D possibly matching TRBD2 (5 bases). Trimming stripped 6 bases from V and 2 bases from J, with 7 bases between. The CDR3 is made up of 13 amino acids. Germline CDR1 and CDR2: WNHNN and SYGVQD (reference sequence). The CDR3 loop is CASSRGNTGELFF. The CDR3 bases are TGCGCCAGCAGCCGGGGTAACACCGGGGAGCTGTTTTTT.

CDR3 in amino acids: CASSSQTVVSGANTGELFF. The CDR3 region has the DNA TGTGCCAGCAGCTCCCAGACGGTGGTTAGCGGAGCTAACACCGGGGAGCTGTTTTTT. The genes are TRBV7-2 and TRBJ2-2; tentative D call: TRBD2 (6 bases). This CDR3 is built from 19 residues. V was cut by 4 bases and J by 2 bases, with 23 bases left in between. Germline values: CDR1 SGHTA, CDR2 FQGNSA.

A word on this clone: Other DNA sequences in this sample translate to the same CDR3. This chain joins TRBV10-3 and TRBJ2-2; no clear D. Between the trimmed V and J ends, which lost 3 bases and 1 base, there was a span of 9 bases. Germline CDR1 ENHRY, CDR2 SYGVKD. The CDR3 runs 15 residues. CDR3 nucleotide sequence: TGTGCCATCAGTGATATTGGGAAGAACACCGGGGAGCTGTTTTTT. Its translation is CAISDIGKNTGELFF.

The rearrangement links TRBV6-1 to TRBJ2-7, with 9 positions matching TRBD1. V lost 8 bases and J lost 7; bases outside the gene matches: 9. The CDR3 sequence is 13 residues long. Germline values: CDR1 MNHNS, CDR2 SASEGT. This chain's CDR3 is CASAQGAAGEQYF. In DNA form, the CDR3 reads TGTGCCAGCGCACAGGGGGCCGCAGGGGAGCAGTACTTC.

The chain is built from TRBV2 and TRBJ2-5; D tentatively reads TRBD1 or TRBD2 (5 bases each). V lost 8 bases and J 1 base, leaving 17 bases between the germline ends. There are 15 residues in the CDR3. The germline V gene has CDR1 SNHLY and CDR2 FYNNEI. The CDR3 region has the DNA TGTGCCAGCGAGCTCTCCGGGACGCCCCAAGAGACCCAGTACTTC. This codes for CASELSGTPQETQYF.

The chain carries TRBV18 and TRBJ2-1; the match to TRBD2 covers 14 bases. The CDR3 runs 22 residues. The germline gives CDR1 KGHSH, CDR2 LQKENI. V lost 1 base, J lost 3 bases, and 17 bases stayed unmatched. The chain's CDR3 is CASSPRIENPGLAGVNYNEQFF. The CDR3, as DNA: TGTGCCAGCTCACCACGCATCGAAAATCCGGGACTAGCGGGGGTTAACTACAATGAGCAGTTCTTC.

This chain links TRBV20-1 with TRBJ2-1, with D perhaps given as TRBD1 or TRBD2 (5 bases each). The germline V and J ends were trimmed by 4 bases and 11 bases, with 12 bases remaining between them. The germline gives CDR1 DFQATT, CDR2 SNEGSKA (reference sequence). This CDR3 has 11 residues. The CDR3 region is CSATPGAQQFF. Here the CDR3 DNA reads TGCAGTGCTACCCCCGGGGCCCAGCAGTTCTTC.

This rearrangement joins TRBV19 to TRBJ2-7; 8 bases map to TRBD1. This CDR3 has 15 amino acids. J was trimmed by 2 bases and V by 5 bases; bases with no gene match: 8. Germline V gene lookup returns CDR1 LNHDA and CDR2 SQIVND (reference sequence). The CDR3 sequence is CASSGFGTGAYEQYF. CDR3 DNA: TGTGCCAGTAGTGGTTTTGGGACAGGAGCCTACGAGCAGTACTTC. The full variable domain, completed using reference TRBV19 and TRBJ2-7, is DGGITQSPKYLFRKEGQNVTLSCEQNLNHDAMYWYRQDPGQGLRLIYYSQIVNDFQKGDIAEGYSVSREKKESFPLTVTSAQKNPTAFYLCASSGFGTGAYEQYFGPGTRLTVT.

CDR3 residues: CASSADGEQYF. The CDR3 coding sequence is TGCGCCAGCAGTGCTGACGGTGAGCAGTACTTC. This chain links TRBV10-2 with TRBJ2-7; no reliable D call. CDR1 and CDR2 (germline): WSHSY, SAAADI. Trimming took off 4 bases at V and 7 bases at J, with 8 bases between the two ends. There are 11 residues in the CDR3.

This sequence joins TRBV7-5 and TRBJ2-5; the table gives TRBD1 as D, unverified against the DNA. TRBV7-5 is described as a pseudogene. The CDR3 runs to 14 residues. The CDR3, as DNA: TGTGCCAGAAGCACGGACAGGGAGGGCGAGACCCAGTACTTC. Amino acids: CARSTDREGETQYF.